This paragraph reports one TCR beta chain. This clonotype appeared many times. What this receptor recognizes is not known. The record has no base qualities; no much larger clone is one base away. The entry originates in a study of blood T cells in healthy people across ages (dated by TCRdb to between 2015 and 2017). A note on the overall study: Template switching captured roughly one uniquely barcoded TCR beta cDNA molecule per two T cells in model experiments. The study measured age-related changes in TCR beta repertoire diversity using deep sequencing normalized with unique cDNA molecular identifiers. The donors were split into four age groups: young (average around 15 years), middle-aged (roughly 39), aged (more than 55) and long-lived (approximately 80). Donors of different ages were randomly distributed across sequencing lanes to avoid experimental bias. Two additional independent replicas of 1 million unique cDNA reads from the same blood draw were analyzed for two donors (one aged 18 to 30 and one aged 80 or older).

The study at large found these results: Donor CMV infection status was unknown, potentially confounding age-related changes in expanded clonotypes. There was a strong correlation between observed TCR beta diversity and the percentage of naive T cells measured by flow cytometry. As age increased, observed TCR beta diversity per million T cells dropped in a roughly linear way, and a significant reduction was already evident by age roughly 36. The long-lived group showed more naive CD4+ T cells, fewer expanded clones and increased TCR diversity than the aged group, suggesting age selection. Conclusive comparison of naive and antigen-experienced compartments was prevented by the profiling of bulk unsorted PBMCs. Estimates of total diversity based on one million sequenced T cells were considered lower bounds and underestimates.

The donors were roughly 40 Caucasian individuals from Russia, aged 6 to 90 years, who were systemically healthy. Ten milliliters of peripheral blood were drawn from each donor into EDTA-treated Vacutainer tubes. Ficoll-Paque density-gradient centrifugation was used to isolate PBMCs, with at least 6 million obtained per sample. Trizol reagent was used to extract total RNA from the PBMCs, yielding at least 5.5 micrograms per sample. The percentages of naive CD45RAhigh/CD27high T cells were determined by flow cytometry on a PBMC aliquot from every donor. The library was prepared using 5' RACE. Sequencing instrument: Illumina HiSeq 2500. A second about 7 to 11 cycle PCR used a sample-barcoded 5' primer and a J-beta primer mix. A unique molecular identifier was introduced onto each TCR beta cDNA molecule by a template-switch 5' adaptor carrying 12 random nucleotides. Each sample yielded at least 3 million CDR3-containing paired-end reads. First-strand cDNA synthesis was performed from all RNA using the Mint cDNA synthesis kit, with priming by a TRBC-specific oligonucleotide. All cDNA was treated with uracil-DNA glycosylase and then went through a first 18-cycle PCR with the universal primers M1SS and BC2_uni_R. The source study handled its data this way. For normalization, 1 million high-quality reads were randomly selected from each sample, with every read carrying a distinct molecular identifier. Reads sharing molecular identifiers were discarded rather than binned into consensus sequences. MiTCR, with a Q25 quality threshold and the strictest error-elimination algorithm, was used for CDR3 identification, clonotype clustering and error correction. A nonparametric unseen species model with Euler transformation was used to estimate lower-bound total TCR beta diversity. The public reads were quality trimmed at Q25 with fastp and then assembled into clones with MiXCR by TCRdb, keeping productive beta chains. Each CDR3 protein gets just one entry, which takes the most common genes and DNA from the rows behind it. Clone size and V and J calls follow TCRdb, not the original study. The sample includes roughly 790,000 distinct CDR3 sequences, with around 40% observed a single time. About 20% of the sample lies in the top ten.

The receptor comes from an older woman in good health. Sequencing was done on a sample of blood.

DNA sequence: TGTGCCAGCAGTTTAGGCGTGGTCTACACCTTC. This encodes CASSLGVVYTF. The chain is made from TRBV28 and TRBJ1-2, with the D segment identity uncertain. Trimming removed 2 bases from V and 10 bases from J, leaving 8 bases between the germline ends. The CDR3 goes from the cysteine to the phenylalanine over 11 residues. Just CDR3 DNA is preserved here, 33 bases in frame from base 1. The germline V gene gives CDR1 as MDHEN and CDR2 as SYDVKM.